The 5 T cell receptor beta chains below all came from one sample that was sequenced in a study of beta chain features in type 1 diabetes. The authors reverse transcribed all of the isolated RNA, so sequencing captured expressed TCRB transcripts. Only in-frame clones appear in the TCRdb table, and some are missing; sequencing was by immunoSEQ multiplex PCR. The table lists around 280,000 clones, roughly 8% of them singletons. The sample comprised central memory CD4+ T cells from blood. These receptor sequences come from a woman between 18 and 29 years old in good health.

The chain uses TRBV29-1 and TRBJ2-3; 12 nucleotides agree with TRBD2. V trimming: 3 bases; J trimming: 7 bases; junction bases outside the gene matches: 2. The CDR3 contains 13 residues. CDR1 and CDR2 from the germline V gene are SQVTM and ANQGSEA. The CDR3 sequence: CSVDTSGGHTQYF. Written as DNA, the CDR3 is TGCAGCGTTGACACTAGCGGGGGGCATACGCAGTATTTT.

The chain is built from TRBV9 and TRBJ1-1; 7 bases are a match to TRBD1. This CDR3 has 14 residues. Germline V gene sequence: CDR1 SGDLS, CDR2 YYNGEE. The trim removed 4 bases at V and 3 bases at J, leaving 6 bases unmatched. The CDR3 here is CASSRTGEDTEAFF. DNA of the CDR3: TGTGCCAGCAGCAGAACAGGGGAGGACACTGAAGCTTTCTTT.

The sample holds many counts of this clone. The chain links TRBV5-1 to TRBJ1-1; D is ambiguous. The V gene's germline CDR1 is SGHRS and CDR2 YFSETQ. Trimming took off 1 base at V and 1 base at J, with 14 bases between the two ends. The CDR3 is 16 amino acids. The CDR3 region is CASSLILAGPNTEAFF. DNA of the CDR3: TGCGCCAGCAGCTTGATCCTCGCAGGCCCGAACACTGAAGCTTTCTTT.

This clone occurred a few times. The rearrangement joins TRBV21-1 to TRBJ2-3; the D call of TRBD2 is as the table states it, not checked on the DNA. TRBV21-1 is shown as a pseudogene. CDR3 length: 16 residues. CDR3 nucleotides: TGTGCCAGCAGCAATCAAGGCGCCGGGGTCCCGTCCTGGGAGTATTTT. Translated: CASSNQGAGVPSWEYF.

This chain links TRBV18 with TRBJ2-3; D is ambiguous. CDR3 length: 14 residues. V lost 4 bases, J lost 0 bases, and 8 bases lay in between. Germline CDR1 is KGHSH and CDR2 is LQKENI. CDR3 in amino acids: CASSLLGSTDTQYF. The CDR3 nucleotides read TGTGCCAGCTCACTCCTGGGGAGCACAGATACGCAGTATTTT.